The 7 T cell receptor beta chains in this list originate from one sample, sequenced in a study of T cell responses to AZD1222 COVID-19 vaccine. Generated by immunoSEQ multiplex PCR, the TCRdb table keeps only in-frame clones and is missing some. The sample holds more than 120,000 clones, 85% to 95% seen once. The source material was peripheral blood, sampled on day 0 of AZD1222 vaccination. These receptors were taken from an adult in good health.

The chain joins TRBV3-1 (or the pseudogene TRBV3-2) to TRBJ2-2; D gene unclear. Germline values: CDR1 LGHDT, CDR2 YNNKEL (reference sequence). This CDR3 is 15 amino acids long. Trimming cost V 1 base and J 1 base, with 7 bases left between them. As DNA, the CDR3 is TGTGCCAGCAGCCAAGCCCCGGAGAACACCGGGGAGCTGTTTTTT. Protein: CASSQAPENTGELFF.

The chain recombines TRBV7-2 with TRBJ2-7, with a tentative D call TRBD2 (6 bases). Germline CDR1 is SGHTA and CDR2 is FQGNSA. The CDR3 length is 12 residues. Trimming shortened V by 8 bases and J by 3 bases, and 11 bases separated the two germline ends. The CDR3 sequence: CASSPGGYEQYF. The CDR3 DNA reads as TGTGCCAGCTCGCCCGGGGGCTACGAGCAGTACTTC.

The V gene is TRBV7-7, the J gene TRBJ2-2; TRBD1 might be the D (5 bases). The CDR3 sequence is 15 residues long. CDR1 is SSHAT and CDR2 is FNYEAQ in the germline V gene (reference sequence). Trimming left V 1 base short and J 3 bases short, with 9 bases between. CDR3 sequence (DNA): TGTGCCAGCAGCTTAGAAGGGGCCGACACCGGGGAGCTGTTTTTT. Translating gives CASSLEGADTGELFF.

A word on this clone: At the DNA level, this CDR3 is encoded by other sequences in the same sample as well. The chain is built from TRBV15 and TRBJ1-2, with 8 nucleotides matching TRBD1. This CDR3 spans 14 amino acids. V shed 0 bases and J 8 bases; nucleotides not matched to a gene: 5. Germline CDR1 and CDR2: LNHNV and YYDKDF (reference sequence). This CDR3 is CATSREQGVEGYTF. DNA of the CDR3: TGTGCCACCAGCAGAGAACAGGGGGTCGAAGGCTACACCTTC.

This clone has only one observation. The chain combines TRBV5-5 with TRBJ2-1; 10 positions agree with TRBD2. Germline loops: CDR1 SGHKS, CDR2 YYEKEE (reference sequence). CDR3 size: 15 residues. V shed 4 bases, J shed 2 bases, and the junction held 3 bases outside the gene matches. The chain's CDR3 is CASSGTSGTYNEQFF. Here the CDR3 DNA reads TGTGCCAGCAGCGGAACTAGCGGGACCTACAATGAGCAGTTCTTC. The full variable domain, in which reference TRBV5-5 and TRBJ2-1 provide the parts outside the CDR3, is DAGVTQSPTHLIKTRGQQVTLRCSPISGHKSVSWYQQVLGQGPQFIFQYYEKEERGRGNFPDRFSARQFPNYSSELNVNALLLGDSALYLCASSGTSGTYNEQFFGPGTRLTVL.

The chain combines TRBV25-1 with TRBJ1-2; 7 bases fit TRBD1. The CDR3 has 12 amino acids. Germline CDR1 is MGHDK and CDR2 is SYGVNS. V lost 8 bases, J lost 7 bases, and 7 bases stayed unmatched. As DNA, the CDR3 is TGTGCCAGCGGGACAGCCGCCGGTGGCTACACCTTC. Its translation is CASGTAAGGYTF.

The sample holds one count of this clone. This chain links TRBV27 with TRBJ2-7, with a possible D match to TRBD2 (5 bases). This CDR3 spans 12 amino acids. V shed 6 bases and J shed 3 bases, with 9 bases lying between them. The germline V gene encodes CDR1 MNHEY and CDR2 SMNVEV (reference sequence). The CDR3 region has the DNA TGTGCCAGCAGGGGAGATGGCTACGAGCAGTACTTC. It translates to CASRGDGYEQYF.